Listed below are T cell receptor beta chains from one sample, sequenced in a study of neurological immune-mediated disorders. MiXCR was run by TCRdb on the 5' RACE reads, yielding one entry per CDR3 protein. The sample has 50,000 or so distinct CDR3 sequences, 10% to 13% seen once. Sequenced: PBMCs. These TCRs come from a woman aged 40-49 years with HTLV-1-associated myelopathy (HAM/TSP). Both conserved end residues are trimmed from each CDR3. Clone size is shown for a subset of rows, as once, few, many or a class of expanded clone.

abundance,v_gene,len,CDR3aa
many,TRBV7-6,14,ASSLLAGVLYNEQF
many,TRBV5-1,14,ASSLTTGAGNSPLH
-,TRBV27,11,ASSLSWRQPQH
many,TRBV20-1,10,SARSGTDTQY
few,TRBV11-2,13,ASSLDRGSSYEQY
many,TRBV7-2,13,ASSLGGTGGQPQH
many,TRBV2,11,ASSLRSSYEQY
many,TRBV14,13,ASSLRALNTGELF
many,TRBV5-1,13,ASNTGSANTGELF
many,TRBV5-1,12,ASSPGQGTGELF
many,TRBV10-2,10,ASSSLSYEQY
medium-sized,TRBV5-1,11,ASSSLGTDTQY
many,TRBV13,14,ASSLGPAGGPRTQY
many,TRBV29-1,11,SFHRDLFNEQF
few,TRBV19,11,ASAGAGVGGYT
few,TRBV5-1,15,ASSIPGLAGGRHEQF
many,TRBV7-2,13,ASKRTGSSYNEQF
many,TRBV5-1,10,ASRVDRNEQF
many,TRBV6-4,12,ASSDRSNTGELF
-,TRBV7-2,11,ASSTGATDTQY
many,TRBV6-2/TRBV6-3,10,ASSYDPAEQY
many,TRBV20-1,10,SVGFTSYEQY
many,TRBV7-6,13,ASSHPTGGLYEQY
many,TRBV5-1,11,ASSLATRNEQF
many,TRBV10-3,12,AIRGGGLSDTQY
few,TRBV4-1,12,ASSQPDSLYGYT
-,TRBV20-1,12,SARTGGLDSPLH
many,TRBV5-1,13,ASSLSGGLYNEQF
many,TRBV4-2,13,ASSPGQGRSSPLH
many,TRBV4-3,15,ASSQELGGATNEKLF
many,TRBV30,12,AWSPSGQTYEQY
-,TRBV11-3,13,ASSPQGKREDTQY
many,TRBV5-1,14,ASSLALTGSGNTIY
many,TRBV6-6,13,ASSYDRGGYEGYT
many,TRBV5-1,13,ASSLASQSSETQY
many,TRBV5-1,10,ASSRSYNEQF
many,TRBV29-1,11,SGHRDQGDTQY
many,TRBV20-1,14,SARAYAAGATHEQY
many,TRBV7-9,11,ASSWKSTDTQY
many,TRBV15,13,ATSRFRGGNYGYT
many,TRBV7-8,13,ASSLAGGMNTEAF
many,TRBV10-2,14,ASSEGIGLAKNIQY
many,TRBV5-5,13,ASSLVQAGNEKLF
many,TRBV12-3/TRBV12-4,13,ASSFTGGETDTQY
many,TRBV5-1,12,ASSLAQGSAIQY
many,TRBV3-1,11,ASSPGQPWEAF
many,TRBV9,13,ASSVDSSYNSPLH
-,TRBV28,12,ASSLYRDSNGYT
many,TRBV27,14,ASSLIGNLGANVLT
many,TRBV9,12,ASSPVEGFQQAF
many,TRBV29-1,10,SVRGPIDEQY
many,TRBV20-1,11,SARSGYTGELF
many,TRBV15,11,ATSREAETEAF
many,TRBV5-1,10,ASSPLKETQY
few,TRBV24-1,15,TTSDSPGRGGTDTQY
many,TRBV19,12,ASSIVGDGNIQY
many,TRBV2,13,ASSLGLAATGELF
many,TRBV7-2,11,ASSFPSGYEQY